The 7 T cell receptor beta chains in this list originate from one sample, sequenced in a study of T cell repertoires in cytomegalovirus infection. In TCRdb, the reads were re-called with MiXCR into one record per CDR3 protein. Among approximately 490,000 distinct CDR3 sequences listed, roughly 12% were seen once. The source material was PBMCs. All receptors derive from a human donor in good health (CMV status not recorded). Some clones in this sample may be carry-over from other donors' samples.

The CDR3 region is CAISVAGQGRGEQYF. CDR3 nucleotides: TGTGCCATCAGTGTAGCGGGACAGGGGAGAGGAGAGCAGTACTTC. This chain connects TRBV10-3 to TRBJ2-7, with 10 bases aligning to TRBD1. The CDR3 extends over 15 amino acids. CDR1 ENHRY and CDR2 SYGVKD come from the germline V gene. The ends lost 4 bases at V and 7 bases at J; junction bases unmatched: 10.

This clonotype was seen repeatedly, ten times or more. The V gene is TRBV5-1, the J gene TRBJ2-7; 7 bases are a match to TRBD1. J lost 1 base, V lost 4 bases, and 17 bases had no gene match. The CDR3 is 18 amino acids. Germline V gene lookup returns CDR1 SGHRS and CDR2 YFSETQ. The CDR3 reads CASSGHLFRDSRSYEQYF. The CDR3 DNA follows: TGCGCCAGCAGCGGCCACCTCTTCCGGGACAGCCGATCCTACGAGCAGTACTTC.

V is TRBV5-1 and J is TRBJ2-1; 7 nucleotides align to TRBD2. V lost 1 base, J lost 0 bases, and 7 bases stayed unmatched. CDR1 and CDR2 from the germline V gene are SGHRS and YFSETQ. This CDR3 spans 17 amino acids. The CDR3 DNA sequence: TGCGCCAGCAGCTTGATAGGCGGGGGAGGCTCCTACAATGAGCAGTTCTTC. Protein sequence: CASSLIGGGGSYNEQFF.

This clonotype has a count of ten or more. The V call is TRBV20-1, the J call TRBJ2-7; 10 nucleotides agree with TRBD2. The CDR3 consists of 13 residues. Germline trimming cut 0 bases from V and 5 bases from J; bases unmatched to any gene: 1. Looked up from germline, CDR1 is DFQATT and CDR2 is SNEGSKA (reference sequence). The DNA for the CDR3 is TGCAGTGCTAGAGATAGCGGGGGGAACGAGCAGTACTTC. Translated, it gives CSARDSGGNEQYF.

Only a few counts were recorded for this clonotype. V is TRBV10-3 and J is TRBJ1-2; tentatively, D is TRBD1 (6 bases). V lost 5 bases and J 3 bases, leaving 10 bases between the germline ends. This CDR3 is built from 13 residues. CDR1 and CDR2 (germline): ENHRY, SYGVKD. CDR3 sequence reads: CAISRQEDYGYTF. The CDR3 DNA reads TGTGCCATCAGTCGACAGGAGGACTATGGCTACACCTTC.

This clonotype was counted ten times or more. V gene TRBV11-2 combines with J gene TRBJ1-5, with 8 positions matching TRBD1. Germline-derived CDR1 and CDR2 are SGHAT and FQNNGV. This CDR3 is 15 amino acids long. Germline trimming cut 5 bases from V and 7 bases from J; bases unmatched to any gene: 10. The CDR3 bases are TGTGCCAGCAGCATAGGTGGACAGGGCTACCAGCCCCAGCATTTT. It translates to CASSIGGQGYQPQHF.

In this sample, this clonotype turned up many times. The rearrangement uses TRBV20-1 and TRBJ1-1, with 7 bases fitting TRBD1. The germline V gene encodes CDR1 DFQATT and CDR2 SNEGSKA (reference sequence). With 0 bases clipped from V and 3 bases from J, the junction kept 10 bases outside the gene matches. CDR3 size: 16 residues. The chain's CDR3 is CSARDSGQHAYTEAFF. In DNA form, the CDR3 reads TGCAGTGCTAGAGACTCGGGACAGCATGCCTACACTGAAGCTTTCTTT.